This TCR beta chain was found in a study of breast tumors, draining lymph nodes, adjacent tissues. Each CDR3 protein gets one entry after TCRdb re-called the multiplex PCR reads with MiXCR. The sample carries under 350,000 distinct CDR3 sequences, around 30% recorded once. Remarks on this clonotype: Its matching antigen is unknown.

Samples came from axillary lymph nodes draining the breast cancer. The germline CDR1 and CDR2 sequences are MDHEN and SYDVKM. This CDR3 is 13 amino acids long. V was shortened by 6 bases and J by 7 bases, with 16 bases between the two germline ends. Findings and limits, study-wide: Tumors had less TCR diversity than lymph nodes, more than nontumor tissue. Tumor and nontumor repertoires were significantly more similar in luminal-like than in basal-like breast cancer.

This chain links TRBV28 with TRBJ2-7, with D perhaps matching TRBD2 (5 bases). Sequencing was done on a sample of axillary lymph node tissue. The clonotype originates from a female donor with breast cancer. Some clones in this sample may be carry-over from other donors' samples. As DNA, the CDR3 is TGTGCCAGCAGCCGTAGCGTTTTAAAAGAGCAGTACTTC. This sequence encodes CASSRSVLKEQYF.